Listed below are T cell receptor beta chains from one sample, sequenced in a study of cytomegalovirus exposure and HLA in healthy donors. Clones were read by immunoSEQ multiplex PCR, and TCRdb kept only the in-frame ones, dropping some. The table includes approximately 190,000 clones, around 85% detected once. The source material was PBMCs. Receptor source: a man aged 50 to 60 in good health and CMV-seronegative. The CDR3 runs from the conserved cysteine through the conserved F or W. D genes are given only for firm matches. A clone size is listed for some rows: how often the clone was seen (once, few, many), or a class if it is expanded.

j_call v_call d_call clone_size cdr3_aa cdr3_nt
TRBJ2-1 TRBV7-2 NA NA CASSLSIHVPYNEQFF TGTGCCAGCAGCTTGAGTATCCATGTGCCCTACAATGAGCAGTTCTTC
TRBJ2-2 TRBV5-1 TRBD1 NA CASSLAGQENTGELFF TGCGCCAGCAGCTTGGCGGGACAGGAGAACACCGGGGAGCTGTTTTTT
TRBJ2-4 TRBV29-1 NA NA CNLPGEDIQYF TGCAACCTTCCCGGGGAGGACATTCAGTACTTC
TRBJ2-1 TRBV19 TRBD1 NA CASRPGQSSYNEQFF TGTGCCAGTCGTCCGGGACAGAGCTCCTACAATGAGCAGTTCTTC
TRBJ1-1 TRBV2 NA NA CASRGPGNTEAFF TGTGCCAGCAGAGGTCCAGGGAACACTGAAGCTTTCTTT
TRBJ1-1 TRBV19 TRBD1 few CASSAYRGTEAFF TGTGCCAGTAGTGCCTACAGGGGCACTGAAGCTTTCTTT
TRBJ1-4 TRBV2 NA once CASSEEGAVTNEKLFF TGTGCCAGCAGTGAGGAAGGGGCGGTCACCAATGAAAAACTGTTTTTT
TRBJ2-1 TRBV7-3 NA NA CASSSREGYNEQFF TGTGCCAGCAGCTCACGTGAGGGTTACAATGAGCAGTTCTTC
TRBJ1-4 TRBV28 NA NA CASNSPNQREKLFF TGTGCCAGCAATTCCCCTAACCAGCGGGAAAAACTGTTTTTT
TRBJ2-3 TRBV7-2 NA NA CASSFTGRTDTQYF TGTGCCAGCAGCTTTACAGGGAGAACAGATACGCAGTATTTT
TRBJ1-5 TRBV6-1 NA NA CASSESPGQPQHF TGTGCCAGCAGTGAGAGCCCGGGTCAGCCCCAGCATTTT
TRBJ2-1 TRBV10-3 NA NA CASQGGGGNEQFF TGTGCCAGCCAGGGTGGGGGCGGAAATGAGCAGTTCTTC
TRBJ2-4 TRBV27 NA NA CASSLQGMGGNIQYF TGTGCCAGCAGTTTACAGGGGATGGGCGGAAACATTCAGTACTTC
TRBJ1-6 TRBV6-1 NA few CASRTGQSYNSPLHF TGTGCCAGCAGGACAGGCCAATCTTATAATTCACCCCTCCACTTT
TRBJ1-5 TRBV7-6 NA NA CASSAWEKQPQHF TGTGCCAGCAGCGCGTGGGAGAAGCAGCCCCAGCATTTT
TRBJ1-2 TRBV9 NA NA CASSARREGGYTF TGTGCCAGCAGCGCTCGCAGGGAAGGCGGCTACACCTTC
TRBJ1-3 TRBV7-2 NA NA CASSLVVRGTSGNTIYF TGTGCCAGCAGCTTAGTGGTGCGGGGGACCTCTGGAAACACCATATATTTT
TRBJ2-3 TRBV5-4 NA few CASHLRGTDTQYF TGTGCCAGCCACTTACGGGGCACAGATACGCAGTATTTT
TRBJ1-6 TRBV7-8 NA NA CASSPTGPYNSPLHF TGTGCCAGCAGCCCGACAGGCCCCTATAATTCACCCCTCCACTTT
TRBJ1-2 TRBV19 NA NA CATHEGVRGSGYTF TGTGCCACCCACGAGGGAGTTCGGGGTAGTGGCTACACCTTC
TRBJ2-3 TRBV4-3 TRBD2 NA CASSQELAGFRLTDTQYF TGCGCCAGCAGCCAAGAACTAGCGGGGTTTCGACTCACGGATACGCAGTATTTT
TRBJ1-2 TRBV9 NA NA CASSDSAGPTSSNYGYTF TGCGCCAGCAGCGATAGCGCGGGACCAACCTCTTCTAACTATGGCTACACCTTC
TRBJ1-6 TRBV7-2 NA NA CASKRAYDPSSLHF TGTGCCAGCAAACGAGCCTACGATCCGTCATCCCTCCACTTT
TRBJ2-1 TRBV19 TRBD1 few CASTLGTALNEQFF TGTGCCAGTACCTTGGGGACAGCTCTCAATGAGCAGTTCTTC
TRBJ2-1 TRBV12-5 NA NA CASGSLAYEQFF TGTGCTAGTGGTTCCCTGGCCTATGAGCAGTTCTTC
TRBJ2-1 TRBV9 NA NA CASSVRQTLNYNEQFF TGTGCCAGCAGCGTAAGACAGACCCTTAATTACAATGAGCAGTTCTTC
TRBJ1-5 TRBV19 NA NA CASRKATGGQPQHF TGTGCCAGTAGAAAAGCTACTGGGGGGCAGCCCCAGCATTTT
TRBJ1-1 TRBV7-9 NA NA CASSLRRGNTEAFF TGTGCCAGCAGCTTAAGGCGGGGGAACACTGAAGCTTTCTTT
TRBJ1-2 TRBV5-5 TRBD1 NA CASSLGAQGGFYGYTF TGTGCCAGCAGCTTGGGAGCACAGGGGGGATTCTATGGCTACACCTTC
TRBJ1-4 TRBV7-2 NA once CASSRTENEKLFF TGTGCCAGCAGCCGGACAGAGAATGAAAAACTGTTTTTT
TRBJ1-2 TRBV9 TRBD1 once CASSVEGQGAYGYTF TGTGCCAGCAGCGTAGAAGGGCAGGGGGCTTACGGCTACACCTTC
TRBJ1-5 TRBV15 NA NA CATSRDRMSNQPQHF TGTGCCACCAGCAGAGACAGGATGAGCAATCAGCCCCAGCATTTT
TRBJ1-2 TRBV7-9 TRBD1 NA CASSPQGFRGYTF TGTGCCAGCAGCCCACAGGGGTTTAGGGGCTACACCTTC
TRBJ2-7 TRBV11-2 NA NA CASSSDTPKGQYF TGTGCCAGCAGCTCGGACACGCCGAAGGGGCAGTACTTC
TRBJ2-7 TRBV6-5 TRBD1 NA CASSYSGTGRYEQYF TGTGCCAGCAGTTACTCCGGGACAGGGAGGTACGAGCAGTACTTC
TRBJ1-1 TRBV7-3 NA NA CASSALGNTEAFF TGTGCCAGCAGCGCCCTCGGGAACACTGAAGCTTTCTTT
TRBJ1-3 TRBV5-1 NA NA CASSSEGNTIYF TGCGCCAGCAGCTCTGAGGGAAACACCATATATTTT
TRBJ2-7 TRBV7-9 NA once CSSSLSNEQYF TGTTCCAGCAGCTTAAGCAACGAGCAGTACTTC
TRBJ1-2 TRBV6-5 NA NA CASSYSRGNYGYTF TGTGCCAGCAGTTACTCGAGAGGGAACTATGGCTACACCTTC
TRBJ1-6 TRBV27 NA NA CASSLSPAGPSPLHF TGTGCCAGCAGTTTAAGCCCTGCAGGGCCCTCACCCCTCCACTTT
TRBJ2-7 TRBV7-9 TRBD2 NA CASSLLAGVSSYEQYF TGTGCCAGCAGCTTATTGGCGGGGGTTAGCTCCTACGAGCAGTACTTC
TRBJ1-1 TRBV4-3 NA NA CASSQDEVNTEAFF TGCGCCAGCAGCCAAGACGAGGTGAACACTGAAGCTTTCTTT
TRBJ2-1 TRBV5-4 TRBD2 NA CASSSSGGREQFF TGTGCCAGCAGCTCCTCGGGGGGGCGAGAGCAGTTCTTC
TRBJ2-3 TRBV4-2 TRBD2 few CASSQATSGGAFADTQYF TGTGCCAGCAGCCAAGCGACTAGCGGGGGGGCCTTCGCAGATACGCAGTATTTT
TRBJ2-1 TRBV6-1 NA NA CASSEALFGFNEQFF TGTGCCAGCAGTGAAGCGCTTTTCGGGTTCAATGAGCAGTTCTTC
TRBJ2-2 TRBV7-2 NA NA CASSSTGTTSGELFF TGTGCCAGCAGTTCAACTGGGACAACGAGCGGGGAGCTGTTTTTT
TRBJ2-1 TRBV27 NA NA CASRPGKYNEQFF TGTGCCAGCAGGCCCGGGAAATACAATGAGCAGTTCTTC
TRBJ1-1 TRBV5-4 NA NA CASSPQLRGTEAFF TGTGCCAGCAGCCCGCAACTTAGGGGAACTGAAGCTTTCTTT
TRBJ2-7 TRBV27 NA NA CASSPTGYEQYF TGTGCCAGCAGTCCGACAGGTTACGAGCAGTACTTC
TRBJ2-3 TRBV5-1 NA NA CASSLYQGGTQYF TGCGCCAGCAGCCTCTATCAGGGGGGTACGCAGTATTTT
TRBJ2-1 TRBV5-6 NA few CASSLVGANLYNEQFF TGTGCCAGCAGCTTGGTGGGGGCAAATCTCTACAATGAGCAGTTCTTC
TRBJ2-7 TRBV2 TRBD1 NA CASLDRAYEQYF TGTGCCAGCCTTGACAGGGCCTACGAGCAGTACTTC
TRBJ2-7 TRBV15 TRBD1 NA CATSRDQQGAEQYF TGTGCCACCAGCAGAGATCAGCAGGGGGCCGAGCAGTACTTC
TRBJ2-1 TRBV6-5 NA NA CASSYGQTEQFF TGTGCCAGCAGTTACGGACAGACTGAGCAGTTCTTC
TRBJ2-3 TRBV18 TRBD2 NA CASSPTLAGGADTQYF TGTGCCAGCTCACCCACACTAGCGGGGGGTGCAGATACGCAGTATTTT